This entry describes one T cell receptor (beta chain). TCRdb keeps only in-frame clones here, not all; method: immunoSEQ multiplex PCR. This table has approximately 250,000 clones, 70% to 90% appearing once. The germline gives CDR1 SGHRS, CDR2 YFSETQ. Deletions cut 7 bases from V and 1 base from J, with 9 bases between. This CDR3 has 12 amino acids. This sample was included in a study of blood T cell repertoires in COVID-19. The chain is built from TRBV5-1 and TRBJ2-7; weak D call: TRBD1 (5 bases). This clonotype originated in a woman in her 70s with COVID-19, enrolled during active disease. Source material: peripheral blood. This chain's CDR3 is CASSGQSYEQYF. CDR3 nucleotides: TGCGCCAGCTCAGGGCAGTCCTACGAGCAGTACTTC.